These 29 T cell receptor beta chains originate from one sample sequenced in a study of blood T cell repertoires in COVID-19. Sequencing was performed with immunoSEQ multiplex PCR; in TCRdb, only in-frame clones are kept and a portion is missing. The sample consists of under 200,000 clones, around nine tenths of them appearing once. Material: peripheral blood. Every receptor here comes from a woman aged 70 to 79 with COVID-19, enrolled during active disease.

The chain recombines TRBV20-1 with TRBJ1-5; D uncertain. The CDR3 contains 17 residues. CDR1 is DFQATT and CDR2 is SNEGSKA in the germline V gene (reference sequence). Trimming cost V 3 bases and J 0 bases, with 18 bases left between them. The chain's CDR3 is CSASPFERPYSNQPQHF. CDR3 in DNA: TGCAGTGCTAGTCCCTTCGAGAGGCCGTATAGCAATCAGCCCCAGCATTTT.

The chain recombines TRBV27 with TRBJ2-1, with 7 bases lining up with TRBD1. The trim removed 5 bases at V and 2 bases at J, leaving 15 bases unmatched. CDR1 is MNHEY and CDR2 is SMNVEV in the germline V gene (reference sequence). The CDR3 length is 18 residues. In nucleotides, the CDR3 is TGTGCCAGCAGTCACCTATCGTTAGACAGGGTTCCCTACAATGAGCAGTTCTTC. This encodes CASSHLSLDRVPYNEQFF.

For the CDR3, the DNA is TGTGCCAGCAGTTCCCCCCCGGGACAGGGACACAATGAGCAGTTCTTC. This encodes CASSSPPGQGHNEQFF. This chain links TRBV28 with TRBJ2-1; TRBD1 agrees at 9 bases. The germline V gene has CDR1 MDHEN and CDR2 SYDVKM. V shed 4 bases, J shed 5 bases, and the junction held 9 bases outside the gene matches. This CDR3 is built from 16 residues. Together with reference TRBV28 and TRBJ2-1, the CDR3 gives the full variable domain: DVKVTQSSRYLVKRTGEKVFLECVQDMDHENMFWYRQDPGLGLRLIYFSYDVKMKEKGDIPEGYSVSREKKERFSLILESASTNQTSMYLCASSSPPGQGHNEQFFGPGTRLTVL.

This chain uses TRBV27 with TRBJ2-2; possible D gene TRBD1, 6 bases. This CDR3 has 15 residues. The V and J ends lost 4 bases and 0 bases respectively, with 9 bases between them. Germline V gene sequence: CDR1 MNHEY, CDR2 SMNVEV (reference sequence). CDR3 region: CASSWGTSNTGELFF. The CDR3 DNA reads TGTGCCAGCAGTTGGGGGACATCGAACACCGGGGAGCTGTTTTTT.

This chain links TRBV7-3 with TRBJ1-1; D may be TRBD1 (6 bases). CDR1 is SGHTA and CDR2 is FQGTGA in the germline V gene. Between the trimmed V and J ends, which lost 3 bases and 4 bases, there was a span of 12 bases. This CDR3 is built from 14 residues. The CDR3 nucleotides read TGTGCCAGCAGCTTGTCAGGGGCGGGCACTGAAGCTTTCTTT. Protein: CASSLSGAGTEAFF.

Here the CDR3 reads CSAYYPGANVLTF. The CDR3 nucleotides read TGCAGCGCCTACTACCCTGGGGCCAACGTCCTGACTTTC. The chain employs TRBV29-1 and TRBJ2-6, with D uncertain. CDR1 SQVTM and CDR2 ANQGSEA come from the germline V gene. The CDR3 is made up of 13 amino acids. Deletions cut 7 bases from V and 2 bases from J, with 9 bases between.

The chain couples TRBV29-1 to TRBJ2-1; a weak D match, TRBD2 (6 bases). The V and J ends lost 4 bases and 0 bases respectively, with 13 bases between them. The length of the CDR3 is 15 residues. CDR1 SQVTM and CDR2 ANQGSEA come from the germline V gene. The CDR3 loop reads CSVGWGGDSYNEQFF. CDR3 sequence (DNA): TGCAGCGTTGGCTGGGGCGGGGACTCCTACAATGAGCAGTTCTTC.

The CDR3 loop reads CASSSGDRQETQYF. CDR3 DNA sequence: TGCGCCAGCAGTTCGGGGGACAGACAAGAGACCCAGTACTTC. The gene calls are TRBV4-1 and TRBJ2-5, with D perhaps matching TRBD1 (7 bases). CDR3 size: 14 residues. V was shortened by 6 bases and J by 2 bases, with 13 bases between the two germline ends. The V gene's germline CDR1 is MGHRA and CDR2 YSYEKL.

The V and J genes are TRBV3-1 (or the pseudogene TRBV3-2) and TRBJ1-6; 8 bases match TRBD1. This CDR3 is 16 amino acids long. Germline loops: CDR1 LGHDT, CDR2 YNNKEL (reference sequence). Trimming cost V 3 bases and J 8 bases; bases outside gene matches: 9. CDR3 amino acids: CASSHRQGLRDSPLHF. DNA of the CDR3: TGTGCCAGCAGCCACCGACAGGGGCTGAGGGATTCACCCCTCCACTTT.

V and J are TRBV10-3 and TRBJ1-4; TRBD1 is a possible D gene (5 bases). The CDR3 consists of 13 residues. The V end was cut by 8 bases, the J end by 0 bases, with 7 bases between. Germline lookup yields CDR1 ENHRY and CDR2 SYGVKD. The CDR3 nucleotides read TGTGCCATCTCGGGGGCAACTAATGAAAAACTGTTTTTT. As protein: CAISGATNEKLFF.

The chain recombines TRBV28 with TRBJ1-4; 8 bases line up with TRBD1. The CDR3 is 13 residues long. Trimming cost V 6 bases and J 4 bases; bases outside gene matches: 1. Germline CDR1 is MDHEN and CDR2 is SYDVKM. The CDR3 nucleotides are TGTGCCAGCAGGGACAGGGTTAATGAAAAACTGTTTTTT. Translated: CASRDRVNEKLFF.

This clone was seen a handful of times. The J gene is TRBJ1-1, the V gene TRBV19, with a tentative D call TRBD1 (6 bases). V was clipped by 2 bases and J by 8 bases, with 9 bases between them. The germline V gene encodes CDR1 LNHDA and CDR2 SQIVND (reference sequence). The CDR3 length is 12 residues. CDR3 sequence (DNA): TGTGCCAGTAGTATAAGGACAGCCGAAGCTTTCTTT. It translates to CASSIRTAEAFF.

DNA of the CDR3: TGTGCCAGTAGTATCCCCCTAGGGAGCAGGTCTGAAGCTTTCTTT. Translated: CASSIPLGSRSEAFF. The V call is TRBV19, the J call TRBJ1-1; no firm D call. This CDR3 comprises 15 residues. Germline lookup yields CDR1 LNHDA and CDR2 SQIVND (reference sequence). V lost 3 bases and J 6 bases, leaving 17 bases between the germline ends.

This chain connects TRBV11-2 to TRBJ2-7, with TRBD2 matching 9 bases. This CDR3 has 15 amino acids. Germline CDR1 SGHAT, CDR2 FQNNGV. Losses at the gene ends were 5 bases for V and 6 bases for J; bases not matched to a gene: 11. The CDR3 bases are TGTGCCAGCAGCACCCAACCGGGACTAGCAGGCGAGCAGTACTTC. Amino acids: CASSTQPGLAGEQYF.

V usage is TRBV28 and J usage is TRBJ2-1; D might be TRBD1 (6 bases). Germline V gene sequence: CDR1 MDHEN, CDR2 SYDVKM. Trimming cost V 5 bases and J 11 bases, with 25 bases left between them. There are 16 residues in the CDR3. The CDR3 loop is CASSVYVAGVSPKQFF. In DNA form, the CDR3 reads TGTGCCAGCAGTGTTTATGTCGCAGGGGTTTCACCCAAGCAGTTCTTC.

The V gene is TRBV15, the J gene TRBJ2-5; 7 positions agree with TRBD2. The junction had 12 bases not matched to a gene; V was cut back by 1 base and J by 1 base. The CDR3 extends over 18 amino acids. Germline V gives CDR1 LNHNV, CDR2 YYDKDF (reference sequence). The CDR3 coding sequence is TGTGCCACCAGCAGAGTATTACTAGGACTAGGATCCCAAGAGACCCAGTACTTC. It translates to CATSRVLLGLGSQETQYF.

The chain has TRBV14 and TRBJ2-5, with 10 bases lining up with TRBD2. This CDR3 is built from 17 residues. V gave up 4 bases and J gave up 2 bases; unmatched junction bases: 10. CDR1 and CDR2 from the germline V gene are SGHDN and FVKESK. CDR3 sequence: CASSRSGLASIQETQYF. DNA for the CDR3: TGTGCCAGCAGCCGGTCGGGACTAGCGAGTATACAAGAGACCCAGTACTTC. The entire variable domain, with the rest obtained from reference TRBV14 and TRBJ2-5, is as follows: EAGVTQFPSHSVIEKGQTVTLRCDPISGHDNLYWYRRVMGKEIKFLLHFVKESKQDESGMPNNRFLAERTGGTYSTLKVQPAELEDSGVYFCASSRSGLASIQETQYFGPGTRLLVL.

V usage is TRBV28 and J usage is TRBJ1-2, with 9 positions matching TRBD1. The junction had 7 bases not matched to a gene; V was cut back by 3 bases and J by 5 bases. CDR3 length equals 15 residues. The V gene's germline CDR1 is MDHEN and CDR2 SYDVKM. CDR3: CASSLLAGQGYGYTF. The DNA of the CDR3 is TGTGCCAGCAGTTTGCTTGCGGGACAGGGTTATGGCTACACCTTC.

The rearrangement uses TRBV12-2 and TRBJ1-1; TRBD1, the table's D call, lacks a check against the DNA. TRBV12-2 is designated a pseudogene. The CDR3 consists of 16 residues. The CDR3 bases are TGTGCAAGTCGCTTAGGGGGACACGAAATGAACACTGAAGCTTTCTTT. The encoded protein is CASRLGGHEMNTEAFF.

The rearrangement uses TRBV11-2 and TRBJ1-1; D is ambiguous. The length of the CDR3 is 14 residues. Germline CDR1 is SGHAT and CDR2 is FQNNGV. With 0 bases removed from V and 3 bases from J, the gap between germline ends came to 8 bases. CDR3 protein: CASSLDPTYTEAFF. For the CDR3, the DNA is TGTGCCAGCAGCTTAGATCCTACGTACACTGAAGCTTTCTTT.

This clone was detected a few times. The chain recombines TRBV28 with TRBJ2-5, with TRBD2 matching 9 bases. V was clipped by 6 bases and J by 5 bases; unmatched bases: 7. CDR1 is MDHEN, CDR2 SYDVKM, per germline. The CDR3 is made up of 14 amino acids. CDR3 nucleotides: TGTGCCAGCAGAGTAGGACTAGCGCTTGAGACCCAGTACTTC. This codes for CASRVGLALETQYF.

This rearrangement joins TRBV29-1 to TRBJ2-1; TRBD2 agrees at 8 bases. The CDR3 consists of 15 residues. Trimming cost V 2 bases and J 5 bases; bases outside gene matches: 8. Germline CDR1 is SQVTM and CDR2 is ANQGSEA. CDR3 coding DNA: TGCAGCGTTGAACCCGGGGGGGGCGGAGACAATGAGCAGTTCTTC. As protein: CSVEPGGGGDNEQFF.

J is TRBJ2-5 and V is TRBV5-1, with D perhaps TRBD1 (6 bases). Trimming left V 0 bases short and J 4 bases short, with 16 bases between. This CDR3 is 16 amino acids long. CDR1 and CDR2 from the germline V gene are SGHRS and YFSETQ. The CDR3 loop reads CASSLAPGAVIETQYF. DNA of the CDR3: TGCGCCAGCAGCTTGGCCCCAGGGGCTGTGATAGAGACCCAGTACTTC.

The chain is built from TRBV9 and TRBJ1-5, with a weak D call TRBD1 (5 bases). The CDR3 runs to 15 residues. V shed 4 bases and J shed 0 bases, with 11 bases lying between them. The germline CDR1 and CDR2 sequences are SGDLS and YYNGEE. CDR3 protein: CASSRTGYSNQPQHF. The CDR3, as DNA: TGTGCCAGCAGCCGTACAGGATATAGCAATCAGCCCCAGCATTTT.

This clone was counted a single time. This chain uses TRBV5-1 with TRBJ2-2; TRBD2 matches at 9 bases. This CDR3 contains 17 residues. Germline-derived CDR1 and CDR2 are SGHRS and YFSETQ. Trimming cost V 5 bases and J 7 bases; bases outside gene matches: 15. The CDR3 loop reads CASSPTRGGAFDGELFF. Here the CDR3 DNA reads TGCGCCAGCAGTCCTACTCGCGGGGGGGCCTTTGACGGGGAGCTGTTTTTT.

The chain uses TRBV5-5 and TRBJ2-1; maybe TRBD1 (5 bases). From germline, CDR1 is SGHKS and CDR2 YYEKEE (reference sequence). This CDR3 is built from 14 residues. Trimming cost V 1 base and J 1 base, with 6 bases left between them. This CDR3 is CASSLTGSYNEQFF. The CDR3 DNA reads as TGTGCCAGCAGCTTGACAGGTTCCTACAATGAGCAGTTCTTC.

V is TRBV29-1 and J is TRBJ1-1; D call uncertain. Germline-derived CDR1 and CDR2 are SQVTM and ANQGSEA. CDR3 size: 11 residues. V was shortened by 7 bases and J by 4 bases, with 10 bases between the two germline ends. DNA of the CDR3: TGCAGCGCCTCGGAGGTCACTGAAGCTTTCTTT. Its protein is CSASEVTEAFF.

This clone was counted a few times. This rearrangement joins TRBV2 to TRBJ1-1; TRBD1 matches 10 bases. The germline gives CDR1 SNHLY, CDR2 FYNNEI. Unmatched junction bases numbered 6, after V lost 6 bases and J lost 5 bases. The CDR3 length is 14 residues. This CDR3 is CASRGDRGMTEAFF. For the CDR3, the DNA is TGTGCCAGCAGGGGGGACAGGGGAATGACTGAAGCTTTCTTT.

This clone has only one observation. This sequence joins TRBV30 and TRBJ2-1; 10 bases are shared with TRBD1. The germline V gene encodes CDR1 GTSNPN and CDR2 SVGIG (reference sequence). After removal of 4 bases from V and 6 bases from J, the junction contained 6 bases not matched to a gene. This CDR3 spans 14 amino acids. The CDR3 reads CAWNTGTGANEQFF. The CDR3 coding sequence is TGTGCCTGGAACACCGGGACAGGGGCCAATGAGCAGTTCTTC.